This T cell receptor beta chain was documented in a study of OX40 agonist ivuxolimab in advanced cancers. Study-wide context: Ivuxolimab was an agonistic, fully human IgG2 monoclonal antibody directed against OX40 (CD134), a costimulatory receptor. Of the approximately 54 patients in dose escalation, 19 had hepatocellular carcinoma, some 15 had melanoma, 9 had renal cell carcinoma and 9 had head and neck cancer. The purpose of peripheral TCRbeta sequencing was to test whether ivuxolimab changed TCR sequence diversity and led to clonal T-cell expansion. Prior anti-PD-1, anti-PD-L1 or anti-CTLA-4 therapy was permitted, and approximately 39% of dose-escalation patients had received checkpoint inhibitors. The monotherapy dose-escalation portion (N of about 50 patients) of the phase I ivuxolimab trial is reported in the paper. Intravenous ivuxolimab was administered to patients every 2 weeks at six dose levels: 0.01, 0.1, 0.3, 1.5, 3 and 10 mg/kg. In the dose-escalation cohort, 70% to 85% of patients were male, and the mean age was approximately 60 years, with a range of about 23 to 85. Partial responses occurred in three dose-escalation patients: two with cutaneous melanoma and one with hepatocellular carcinoma. Overall results and qualifications from the work: Low levels of normalized T-cell clonal expansion were also seen in some patients who did not respond. Antigen specificity was not determined for the clonally expanded peripheral T cells. At doses from 0.1 to 3.0 mg/kg, clonal expansion was seen in both CD4+ and CD8+ blood T cells between baseline and week 6. In the 0.1-3.0 mg/kg groups, partial responders were among the patients with the lowest normalized peripheral clonal expansion, particularly in CD8+ T cells. After ivuxolimab, expanded clones were on average more numerous among CD8+ T cells than among CD4+ T cells.

Patients with autoimmune disease history or receiving systemic immunosuppression were excluded from the trial. Peripheral blood for TCR sequencing was collected from all dose cohorts at baseline, on cycle 4 day 1, and on cycle 7 day 1. Samples were obtained from an open-label, multicenter, first-in-human phase I dose-escalation trial of ivuxolimab. Adults with locally advanced or metastatic melanoma, renal cell, hepatocellular, or head and neck squamous cell carcinoma were enrolled in the trial. CD4+ and CD8+ T cells were sorted separately from peripheral blood before TCR sequencing. Genomic DNA was isolated from the sorted cells so that the TCRbeta CDR3 region could be sequenced. TCRbeta CDR3 regions were sequenced using the immunoSEQ Assay. Here the immuneACCESS table is served through TCRdb, limited to in-frame sequences with V and J called. Missing clones are a known gap in these copies; in checked studies unresolved V genes cover under half, and the rest lacks a known reason. The sample table records around 99,000 clones; 90% of these occur just once. Of the sample, about 0.16% falls within the top ten clones.

The count of this clone is one. The antigen it binds to is not known. No much larger clonotype is one base removed from it; base qualities were not supplied. From the cysteine through the phenylalanine, the CDR3 covers 13 amino acids. Only the CDR3 DNA stays, 39 bases, in frame from base 1. Trimming at the junction amounts to 5 bases on V and 5 bases on J, and the germline ends lie 12 bases apart. Per the germline V gene, MDHEN is the CDR1 and SYDVKM is the CDR2. This receptor was identified in an adult with an advanced solid tumor such as melanoma, head and neck, liver or kidney cancer. The receptor chain draws on TRBV28 and TRBJ1-2; the best D guess is TRBD1, with 5 bases matching. The input for sequencing was CD4+ or CD8+ T cells sorted from blood, taken in a trial of the OX40 agonist ivuxolimab. CDR3 loop: CASSQSGAYGYTF. The nucleotides are TGTGCCAGCAGTCAAAGCGGGGCGTATGGCTACACCTTC.